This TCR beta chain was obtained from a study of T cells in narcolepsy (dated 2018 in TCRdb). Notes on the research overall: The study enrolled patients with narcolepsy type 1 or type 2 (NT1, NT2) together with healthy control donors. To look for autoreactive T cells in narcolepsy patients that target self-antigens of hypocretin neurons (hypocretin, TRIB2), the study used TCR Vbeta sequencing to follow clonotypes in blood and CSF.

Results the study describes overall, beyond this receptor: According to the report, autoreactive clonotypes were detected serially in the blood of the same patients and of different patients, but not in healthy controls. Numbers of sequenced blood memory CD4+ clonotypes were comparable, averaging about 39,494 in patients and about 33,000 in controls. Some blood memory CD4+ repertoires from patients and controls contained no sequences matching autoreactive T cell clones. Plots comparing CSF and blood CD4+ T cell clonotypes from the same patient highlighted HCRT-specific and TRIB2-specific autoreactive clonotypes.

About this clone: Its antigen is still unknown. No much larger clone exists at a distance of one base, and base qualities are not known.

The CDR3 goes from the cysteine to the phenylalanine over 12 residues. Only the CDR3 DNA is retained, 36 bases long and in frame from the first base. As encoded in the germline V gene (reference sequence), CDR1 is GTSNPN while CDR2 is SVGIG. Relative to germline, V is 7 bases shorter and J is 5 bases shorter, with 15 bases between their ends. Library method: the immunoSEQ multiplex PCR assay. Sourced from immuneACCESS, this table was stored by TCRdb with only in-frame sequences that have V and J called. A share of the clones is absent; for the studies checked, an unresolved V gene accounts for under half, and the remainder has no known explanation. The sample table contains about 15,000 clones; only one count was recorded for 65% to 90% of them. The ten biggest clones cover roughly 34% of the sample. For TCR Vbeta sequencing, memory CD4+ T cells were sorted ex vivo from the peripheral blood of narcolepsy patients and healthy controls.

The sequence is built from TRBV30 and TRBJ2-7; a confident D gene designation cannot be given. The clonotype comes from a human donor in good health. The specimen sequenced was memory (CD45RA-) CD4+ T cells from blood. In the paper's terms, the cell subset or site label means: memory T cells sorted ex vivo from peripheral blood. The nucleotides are TGTGCCTATGCCCGCAGGTTAGACGAGCAGTACTTC. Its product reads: CAYARRLDEQYF.